This T cell receptor beta chain comes out of a study of T cells in narcolepsy. Study overall: Healthy controls were enrolled alongside patients with narcolepsy type 1 or type 2.

Study-wide points: Autoreactive clonotypes reportedly recurred in blood of same and different patients, not controls. Same-patient CSF and blood CD4+ T cell clonotypes included HCRT-specific and TRIB2-specific autoreactive ones.

Trimming left V 3 bases short and J 2 bases short, with 8 bases between. This CDR3 is built from 15 residues. In germline, CDR1 is PRHDT, CDR2 FYEKMQ (reference sequence). With respect to this clone: Its antigen is undetermined.

Profiled with immunoSEQ multiplex PCR; TCRdb holds only in-frame clones, not every one. The sample includes 15,000 to 20,000 clones, roughly 72% seen only once; the top ten take roughly 13%. Source material: CD45RA- memory CD8+ T cells from PBMCs. The V call is TRBV13, the J call TRBJ1-6, with D unclear. The sequence was collected from a human donor with narcolepsy. This CDR3 is CASSLEGAYNSPLHF. CDR3 nucleotides: TGTGCCAGCAGCTTGGAAGGAGCCTATAATTCACCCCTCCACTTT. Complete variable domain (other parts from reference TRBV13 and TRBJ1-6): AAGVIQSPRHLIKEKRETATLKCYPIPRHDTVYWYQQGPGQDPQFLISFYEKMQSDKGSIPDRFSAQQFSDYHSELNMSSLELGDSALYFCASSLEGAYNSPLHFGNGTRLTVT.